This note documents a single TCR beta chain sequence. Antigen unknown. The data belong to a study of cytomegalovirus exposure and HLA in healthy donors. General study results and limits: Because they were indistinguishable, some V segments, including TRBV6-2 and TRBV6-3, were excluded.

13 Jbeta primers and 60 Vbeta primers were used for the PCR. Generated by immunoSEQ multiplex PCR, the TCRdb table keeps only in-frame clones and is missing some. The sample shows 100,000 to 150,000 clones, about 80% of them seen only once. Germline CDR1 is SEHNR and CDR2 is FQNEAQ (reference sequence). V lost 0 bases and J lost 1, with 16 bases in between. The CDR3 is 18 amino acids. Source material: PBMCs. This chain joins TRBV7-9 and TRBJ2-1; possibly TRBD1 for D (5 bases). The clonotype comes from a man younger than 45 in good health and CMV-seronegative. DNA for the CDR3: TGTGCCAGCAGCTTAGCGCCCGAGCAGGGTATGTCCTACAATGAGCAGTTCTTC. It translates to CASSLAPEQGMSYNEQFF.